These 28 T cell receptor beta chains share one sample of origin, sequenced in a study of blood T cell repertoires in COVID-19. This table comes from immunoSEQ multiplex PCR, and its TCRdb copy is limited to in-frame clones, with some not included. The sample lists some 97,000 clones, 90% to 95% seen once, with 2% to 2.5% in the top ten. The sequencing sample was made of peripheral blood. Every receptor here comes from a man aged 50 to 59 with active COVID-19.

The chain has TRBV4-1 and TRBJ1-3, with D possibly being TRBD1 (6 bases). Germline V CDR1 and CDR2: MGHRA, YSYEKL. There are 19 residues in the CDR3. V lost 4 bases and J 4 bases, leaving 26 bases between the germline ends. CDR3 DNA: TGCGCCAGCAGCCCCTATTATACGAATCGGGGGGCGTTCGGAAACACCATATATTTT. Translating it yields CASSPYYTNRGAFGNTIYF.

The V gene is TRBV6-5, the J gene TRBJ2-3, with a weak D call TRBD1 (6 bases). Trimming left V 4 bases short and J 1 base short, with 15 bases between. From germline, CDR1 is MNHEY and CDR2 SVGAGI. The CDR3 has 16 amino acids. The CDR3 DNA reads TGTGCCAGCAGTTCGGGCAGGGGAACTCGCACAGATACGCAGTATTTT. It specifies CASSSGRGTRTDTQYF.

This clone was detected only a few times. The chain recombines TRBV6-5 with TRBJ1-6, with 9 bases identical to TRBD1. This CDR3 spans 14 amino acids. The germline CDR1 and CDR2 sequences are MNHEY and SVGAGI. V was clipped by 6 bases and J by 8 bases; unmatched bases: 5. DNA for the CDR3: TGTGCCAGCAGCACAGGGGGCATTCATTCACCCCTCCACTTT. It encodes CASSTGGIHSPLHF.

The CDR3 bases are TGTGCCAGTAGTATCAGGGTTCGGGCGAATGAGCAGTTCTTC. This codes for CASSIRVRANEQFF. The chain links TRBV19 to TRBJ2-1; weak D call: TRBD1 (5 bases). CDR3 size: 14 residues. CDR1 LNHDA and CDR2 SQIVND come from the germline V gene (reference sequence). The ends were cut back, 3 bases at V and 7 bases at J, with 13 bases in the middle.

This clone was recorded once. This chain connects TRBV24-1 to TRBJ2-1, with 10 bases fitting TRBD2. The CDR3 is 18 amino acids. V shed 4 bases, J shed 0 bases, and the junction held 8 bases outside the gene matches. CDR1 and CDR2 (germline): KGHDR, SFDVKD. The CDR3, as DNA: TGTGCCACCAGTGACCCGACTAGCGGGTTAAGCTCCTACAATGAGCAGTTCTTC. This codes for CATSDPTSGLSSYNEQFF.

The chain combines TRBV7-9 with TRBJ2-5; a weak D match, TRBD2 (5 bases). The V and J ends lost 1 base and 2 bases respectively, with 8 bases between them. Per germline, CDR1 SEHNR and CDR2 FQNEAQ (reference sequence). CDR3 length: 14 amino acids. The CDR3 is CASSLVLAQETQYF. The CDR3 nucleotides read TGTGCCAGCAGCTTAGTTCTAGCTCAAGAGACCCAGTACTTC.

V and J are TRBV3-1 (or the pseudogene TRBV3-2) and TRBJ1-5; no reliable D call. Germline V gives CDR1 LGHDT, CDR2 YNNKEL (reference sequence). This CDR3 is built from 14 residues. V gave up 0 bases and J gave up 7 bases, with 10 bases separating them. The CDR3 DNA is TGTGCCAGCAGCCAAGATCCGGGAAGCCAGCCCCAGCATTTT. As protein: CASSQDPGSQPQHF.

This clone was counted a single time. The chain recombines TRBV7-2 with TRBJ1-3; no reliable D call. Trimming removed 5 bases from V and 7 bases from J, with 15 bases in between. The V gene's germline CDR1 is SGHTA and CDR2 FQGNSA. The CDR3 is 14 amino acids. CDR3 protein: CASSLSAPDNTIYF. The CDR3 DNA is TGTGCCAGCAGCCTAAGCGCACCGGATAACACCATATATTTT.

The chain recombines TRBV19 with TRBJ1-1; 8 nucleotides line up with TRBD1. V lost 4 bases and J lost 1; bases outside the gene matches: 11. The CDR3 consists of 17 residues. Germline V gene sequence: CDR1 LNHDA, CDR2 SQIVND (reference sequence). CDR3 amino acids: CASSSRDRSSPNTEAFF. Written as DNA, the CDR3 is TGTGCCAGTAGTAGCCGGGACAGGTCCTCTCCGAACACTGAAGCTTTCTTT.

J is TRBJ2-3 and V is TRBV19; D remains unclear. V lost 6 bases to trimming and J lost 1 base, with 8 bases between them. Germline CDR1 and CDR2: LNHDA and SQIVND (reference sequence). This CDR3 contains 13 residues. CDR3 nucleotide sequence: TGTGCCAGTAGCAAACGGGGCACAGATACGCAGTATTTT. This gives the protein CASSKRGTDTQYF.

The V and J genes are TRBV10-3 and TRBJ2-1; perhaps TRBD2 as D (5 bases). Germline V gives CDR1 ENHRY, CDR2 SYGVKD. V lost 6 bases, J lost 8 bases, and 14 bases lay in between. This CDR3 comprises 13 residues. CDR3 nucleotides: TGTGCCATCAGCACACTAGGGAGTGATGAGCAGTTCTTC. It codes for CAISTLGSDEQFF.

V and J are TRBV30 and TRBJ2-3, with 9 nucleotides matching TRBD2. V lost 2 bases, J lost 0 bases, and 6 bases stayed unmatched. CDR1 and CDR2 from the germline V gene are GTSNPN and SVGIG (reference sequence). The CDR3 length is 16 residues. The CDR3 DNA follows: TGTGCCTGGAGTCTTCCTAGCGGGATTAGCACAGATACGCAGTATTTT. Translating gives CAWSLPSGISTDTQYF.

The chain is built from TRBV3-1 (or the pseudogene TRBV3-2) and TRBJ2-7, with TRBD1 matching 9 bases. J gave up 5 bases and V 1 base, and 9 bases lay outside the gene matches. In germline, CDR1 is LGHDT, CDR2 YNNKEL (reference sequence). The CDR3 is 16 amino acids. CDR3 sequence: CASSQAGTGNRHEQYV. CDR3 DNA: TGTGCCAGCAGCCAAGCCGGGACAGGGAATCGCCACGAGCAGTACGTC.

The rearrangement links TRBV5-4 to TRBJ2-3, with D perhaps matching TRBD2 (5 bases). Trimming took off 0 bases at V and 5 bases at J, with 7 bases between the two ends. CDR1 and CDR2 (germline): SGHNT, YYREEE (reference sequence). The CDR3 spans 13 residues. The CDR3 loop reads CASSLVGEDTQYF. DNA for the CDR3: TGTGCCAGCAGCTTGGTGGGAGAAGATACGCAGTATTTT.

The chain links TRBV27 to TRBJ2-5; TRBD2 is a possible D gene (5 bases). This CDR3 contains 16 residues. The germline gives CDR1 MNHEY, CDR2 SMNVEV (reference sequence). V lost 3 bases to trimming and J lost 5 bases, with 19 bases between them. The chain's CDR3 is CASSLGWTPTQETQYF. CDR3 nucleotides: TGTGCCAGCAGTTTGGGTTGGACTCCGACGCAGGAGACCCAGTACTTC.

The V call is TRBV11-2, the J call TRBJ2-1, with 7 bases matching TRBD1. Trimming cost V 3 bases and J 10 bases; bases outside gene matches: 6. Germline V gene data show CDR1 as SGHAT and CDR2 as FQNNGV. The CDR3 consists of 13 residues. The CDR3 DNA is TGTGCCAGCAGCTTGGAGCTCAGGGGGGAGCAGTTCTTC. This sequence encodes CASSLELRGEQFF.

The chain has TRBV5-1 and TRBJ1-1; a possible D gene is TRBD1 (5 bases). V was shortened by 4 bases and J by 2 bases, with 9 bases between the two germline ends. This CDR3 comprises 13 residues. Germline loops: CDR1 SGHRS, CDR2 YFSETQ. The CDR3: CASSRDSNTEAFF. Written as DNA, the CDR3 is TGCGCCAGCAGCCGGGACTCAAACACTGAAGCTTTCTTT.

V and J are TRBV27 and TRBJ2-7; 7 positions agree with TRBD2. V lost 4 bases to trimming and J lost 2 bases; unmatched junction nucleotides: 5. CDR1 MNHEY and CDR2 SMNVEV come from the germline V gene (reference sequence). The CDR3 has 14 amino acids. The CDR3 region is CASSSSAGTYEQYV. The CDR3 DNA follows: TGTGCCAGCAGTTCCTCAGCGGGAACCTACGAGCAGTACGTC.

This chain uses TRBV14 with TRBJ1-1; possible D gene TRBD1, 5 bases. Per the germline V gene, CDR1 is SGHDN and CDR2 is FVKESK. This CDR3 is built from 15 residues. V dropped 4 bases and J dropped 5 bases, with 17 bases sitting between them. This CDR3 is CASSLDGGVGTEAFF. CDR3 DNA sequence: TGTGCCAGCAGCCTCGACGGGGGGGTTGGGACTGAAGCTTTCTTT.

This clone has a single count. V is TRBV6-5 and J is TRBJ2-2; tentatively, D is TRBD2 (6 bases). Trimming stripped 6 bases from V and 4 bases from J, with 9 bases between. The CDR3 loop spans 13 amino acids. Germline-derived CDR1 and CDR2 are MNHEY and SVGAGI. The CDR3 here is CASRGTSTGELFF. The DNA for the CDR3 is TGTGCCAGCAGAGGGACTTCCACCGGGGAGCTGTTTTTT.

The rearrangement links TRBV12-5 to TRBJ2-3, with a possible D match to TRBD2 (5 bases). This CDR3 has 15 residues. Trimming stripped 6 bases from V and 1 base from J, with 14 bases between. Looked up from germline, CDR1 is LGHNT and CDR2 is FRNRAP. CDR3 sequence: CASGVGLPGTDTQYF. The DNA for the CDR3 is TGTGCTAGTGGGGTTGGACTTCCAGGCACAGATACGCAGTATTTT.

J is TRBJ1-2 and V is TRBV4-1; the D gene is possibly TRBD1 (6 bases). From germline, CDR1 is MGHRA and CDR2 YSYEKL. The CDR3 has 16 amino acids. V dropped 8 bases and J dropped 3 bases, with 22 bases sitting between them. CDR3 bases: TGCGCCAGCGCCTCCCGGGGCGGGGGGCTGGACTATGGCTACACCTTC. Encoded protein: CASASRGGGLDYGYTF.

CDR3 sequence reads: CASSSWTSGGHNEQFF. The DNA for the CDR3 is TGTGCCAGCAGCTCCTGGACTAGCGGAGGGCACAATGAGCAGTTCTTC. V gene TRBV14 combines with J gene TRBJ2-1; TRBD2 matches at 10 bases. V gave up 5 bases and J gave up 5 bases; unmatched junction bases: 9. Germline CDR1 SGHDN, CDR2 FVKESK. This CDR3 comprises 16 residues.

CDR3 residues: CASSGAGDTYNEQFF. The CDR3 DNA sequence: TGTGCCAGCAGCGGGGCAGGGGACACCTACAATGAGCAGTTCTTC. The chain has TRBV21-1 and TRBJ2-1; the DNA was not compared with TRBD1, the D call given in the table. TRBV21-1 is a known pseudogene. The CDR3 runs to 15 residues.

The chain uses TRBV24-1 and TRBJ2-1; 7 nucleotides align to TRBD1. J lost 7 bases, V lost 7 bases, and 9 bases had no gene match. Germline V gene sequence: CDR1 KGHDR, CDR2 SFDVKD. This CDR3 spans 14 amino acids. The CDR3 nucleotides read TGTGCCACCAGCCGGGACAGTAGCCTTAATGAGCAGTTCTTC. Protein: CATSRDSSLNEQFF.

The V and J genes are TRBV24-1 and TRBJ2-7; tentative D call: TRBD2 (5 bases). V shed 5 bases and J shed 6 bases, with 16 bases lying between them. This CDR3 has 14 amino acids. From germline, CDR1 is KGHDR and CDR2 SFDVKD. The CDR3, as DNA: TGTGCCACCAGTGCGGACTTTGTTGGGGTCGAGCAGTACTTC. Its translation is CATSADFVGVEQYF.

The rearrangement uses TRBV11-2 and TRBJ1-5, with D maybe TRBD1 (5 bases). CDR1 SGHAT and CDR2 FQNNGV come from the germline V gene. Trimming stripped 3 bases from V and 0 bases from J, with 18 bases between. The CDR3 totals 18 residues. CDR3 DNA: TGTGCCAGCAGCTTTAGACACTCCGGGGGGTATAGCAATCAGCCCCAGCATTTT. It specifies CASSFRHSGGYSNQPQHF.

The chain uses TRBV2 and TRBJ1-5; possibly TRBD1 for D (6 bases). The CDR3 consists of 16 residues. Germline V CDR1 and CDR2: SNHLY, FYNNEI. V was trimmed by 7 bases and J by 5 bases, leaving 21 bases between them. In DNA, the CDR3 is TGTGCCAGCACCAATTCCGGGGGGGCTACCCATCAGCCCCAGCATTTT. Its translation is CASTNSGGATHQPQHF.